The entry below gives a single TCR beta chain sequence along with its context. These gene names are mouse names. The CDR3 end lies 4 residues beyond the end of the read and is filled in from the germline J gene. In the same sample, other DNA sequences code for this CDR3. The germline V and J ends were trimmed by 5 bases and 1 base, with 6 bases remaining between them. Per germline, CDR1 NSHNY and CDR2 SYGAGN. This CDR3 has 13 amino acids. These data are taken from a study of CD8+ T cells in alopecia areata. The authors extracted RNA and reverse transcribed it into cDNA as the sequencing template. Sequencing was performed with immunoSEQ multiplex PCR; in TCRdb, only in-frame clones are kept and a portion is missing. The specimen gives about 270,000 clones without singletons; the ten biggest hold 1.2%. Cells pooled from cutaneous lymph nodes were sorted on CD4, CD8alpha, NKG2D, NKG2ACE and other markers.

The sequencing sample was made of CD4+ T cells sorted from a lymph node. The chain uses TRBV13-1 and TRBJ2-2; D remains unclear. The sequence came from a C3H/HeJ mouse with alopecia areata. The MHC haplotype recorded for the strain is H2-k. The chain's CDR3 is CASSVQNTGQLYF. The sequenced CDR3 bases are TGTGCCAGCAGCGTACAAAACACCGGG.